The entry below gives a single TCR beta chain sequence along with its context. Its antigen is undetermined. CDR3 length: 15 residues. Germline trimming cut 5 bases from V and 1 base from J; bases unmatched to any gene: 5. The germline CDR1 and CDR2 sequences are SGHTA and FQGNSA. This entry belongs to a study of neoadjuvant anti-PD-1 for oral cavity cancer. Study results and caveats: TCR analyses covered only a few patients per response group.

Assay: immunoSEQ multiplex PCR; the TCRdb copy retains only in-frame clones and omits some. The sample includes around 13,000 clones, roughly three fifths seen only once; the top ten take 2% to 3%. This specimen was PBMCs, taken before nivolumab (anti-PD-1) treatment. The chain recombines TRBV7-2 with TRBJ1-1, with TRBD1 matching over 9 bases. The TCR sequence derives from a person between 40 and 85 years old with oral cavity squamous cell carcinoma. Written as DNA, the CDR3 is TGTGCCAGCAGCCGCCGGGACAGGGCGAACACTGAAGCTTTCTTT. Its protein product is CASSRRDRANTEAFF.